One and the same sample provided the 15 T cell receptor beta chains below, sequenced in a study of CD8 T cells in ankylosing spondylitis. General study findings and limits: A TCR beta motif made of several highly homologous variants seemed typical of ankylosing spondylitis blood.

TCRdb recomputed calls from the 5' RACE reads with MiXCR, one row per CDR3 protein. Seen here are about 210,000 distinct CDR3 sequences, about 7% observed once, and the top ten hold 12% to 15%. Which antigens these TCRs recognize remains unknown. The specimen sequenced was blood, either unsorted or a sorted T cell fraction (not recorded which). All receptors come from a male donor with ankylosing spondylitis.

This clonotype occurred many times. The chain is built from TRBV5-1 and TRBJ2-1; 13 bases are shared with TRBD2. Germline loops: CDR1 SGHRS, CDR2 YFSETQ. The CDR3 extends over 17 amino acids. Trimming removed 1 base from V and 0 bases from J; junction bases left unmatched: 1. CDR3 in amino acids: CASSLWTSGSSYNEQFF. CDR3 nucleotide sequence: TGCGCCAGCAGCTTGTGGACTAGCGGGAGCTCCTACAATGAGCAGTTCTTC.

This clonotype was found a few times. The chain uses TRBV9 and TRBJ2-3; 10 nucleotides line up with TRBD2. In germline, CDR1 is SGDLS, CDR2 YYNGEE. V lost 0 bases to trimming and J lost 6 bases; unmatched junction nucleotides: 13. This CDR3 region has 18 residues. CDR3 in DNA: TGTGCCAGCAGCGTAGCTCCCAGCGGGGGGGCGGATGTGGATACGCAGTATTTT. Residues: CASSVAPSGGADVDTQYF.

J is TRBJ2-5 and V is TRBV5-1; no reliable D call. Trimming stripped 4 bases from V and 2 bases from J, with 9 bases between. CDR1 SGHRS and CDR2 YFSETQ come from the germline V gene. The CDR3 runs 13 residues. CDR3 loop: CASSPLNQETQYF. The DNA for the CDR3 is TGCGCCAGCAGCCCTTTAAATCAAGAGACCCAGTACTTC.

This clonotype was recorded many times. The rearrangement links TRBV7-8 to TRBJ2-1, with 8 bases identical to TRBD2. Germline values: CDR1 SGHVS, CDR2 FQNEAQ. J gave up 16 bases and V 1 base, and 6 bases lay outside the gene matches. The CDR3 length is 12 residues. DNA for the CDR3: TGTGCCAGCAGCTTAGAGGGGACTAGGTTATTCTTC. This encodes CASSLEGTRLFF.

This clonotype has at least ten counts. The rearrangement joins TRBV5-1 to TRBJ1-2; no firm D call. The CDR3 spans 14 residues. V lost 4 bases and J lost 0, with 10 bases in between. Germline V gene lookup returns CDR1 SGHRS and CDR2 YFSETQ. The CDR3 sequence is CASSPDGANYGYTF. DNA of the CDR3: TGCGCCAGCAGCCCGGACGGAGCTAACTATGGCTACACCTTC.

At least ten counts were recorded for this clonotype. The chain combines TRBV5-1 with TRBJ1-3; D gene ambiguous. Germline values: CDR1 SGHRS, CDR2 YFSETQ. V was cut by 0 bases and J by 4 bases, with 14 bases left in between. This CDR3 region has 16 residues. CDR3 nucleotide sequence: TGCGCCAGCAGCTTGGATGGCATACTCCCGGGAAACACCATATATTTT. Amino acid sequence: CASSLDGILPGNTIYF.

This clonotype was observed at least ten times. The chain uses TRBV27 and TRBJ2-7; 11 nucleotides line up with TRBD2. Germline V gene sequence: CDR1 MNHEY, CDR2 SMNVEV (reference sequence). V lost 2 bases to trimming and J lost 2 bases; unmatched junction nucleotides: 8. The CDR3 runs to 17 residues. CDR3 in amino acids: CASSLTLAGDRAYEQYF. The CDR3 DNA follows: TGTGCCAGCAGTTTAACACTAGCGGGAGATCGAGCCTACGAGCAGTACTTC.

This clonotype has a count of ten or more. CDR3 DNA sequence: TGTGCCAGCAGGTGGACGGCGAACACTGAAGCTTTCTTT. Its protein product is CASRWTANTEAFF. The J gene is TRBJ1-1, the V gene TRBV12-3 or TRBV12-4, with D unresolved. The CDR3 is 13 residues long. V lost 6 bases, J lost 1 base, and 9 bases lay in between.

This clonotype was picked up many times. The chain employs TRBV2 and TRBJ2-2, with D hard to call. The V end lost 4 bases, the J end lost 5 bases, and 8 bases lay between the germline ends. CDR1 SNHLY and CDR2 FYNNEI come from the germline V gene. The CDR3 extends over 13 amino acids. This CDR3 is CASSGGYTGELFF. The DNA for the CDR3 is TGTGCCAGCAGTGGGGGTTATACCGGGGAGCTGTTTTTT.

There are many counts of this clonotype. This sequence joins TRBV7-8 and TRBJ2-2, with TRBD1 identical over 9 bases. Per germline, CDR1 SGHVS and CDR2 FQNEAQ. With V trimmed by 5 bases and J by 7 bases, 11 bases remained unmatched. CDR3 size: 16 residues. CDR3 sequence reads: CASSALQGARGGELFF. Here the CDR3 DNA reads TGTGCCAGCAGCGCACTACAGGGGGCGCGTGGCGGGGAGCTGTTTTTT.

There are many counts of this clonotype. J is TRBJ1-5 and V is TRBV27; D not resolved. CDR1 and CDR2 from the germline V gene are MNHEY and SMNVEV (reference sequence). The CDR3 spans 13 residues. The V gene lost 2 bases and the J gene lost 6 bases, with 8 bases spanning the gap. The DNA of the CDR3 is TGTGCCAGCAGTTTAGGGTGGGGTCAGCCCCAGCATTTT. Translated, it gives CASSLGWGQPQHF.

The chain links TRBV27 to TRBJ2-1, with D possibly matching TRBD2 (7 bases). The germline V gene encodes CDR1 MNHEY and CDR2 SMNVEV (reference sequence). The CDR3 is 13 residues long. The V and J ends lost 5 bases and 10 bases respectively, with 15 bases between them. This chain's CDR3 is CASSPRGAGEQFF. As DNA, the CDR3 is TGTGCCAGCAGTCCCCGGGGGGCGGGGGAGCAGTTCTTC.

This clonotype was observed many times. The chain employs TRBV15 and TRBJ1-5, with a possible D match to TRBD1 (5 bases). The CDR3 has 13 residues. V lost 3 bases and J 6 bases, leaving 9 bases between the germline ends. Per the germline V gene, CDR1 is LNHNV and CDR2 is YYDKDF (reference sequence). In DNA, the CDR3 is TGTGCCACCAGCAGGCAGGGAAGTCAGCCCCAGCATTTT. It yields the protein CATSRQGSQPQHF.

This clonotype was picked up many times. The rearrangement uses TRBV20-1 and TRBJ2-2; a weak D match, TRBD1 (5 bases). The CDR3 has 16 amino acids. Looked up from germline, CDR1 is DFQATT and CDR2 is SNEGSKA (reference sequence). V dropped 5 bases and J dropped 5 bases, with 21 bases sitting between them. As DNA, the CDR3 is TGCAGTGCTGGTGCTTCTGAGCCAGGGTGGACCGGGGAGCTGTTTTTT. This encodes CSAGASEPGWTGELFF.

At least ten counts were recorded for this clonotype. The chain combines TRBV7-2 with TRBJ2-2; D call uncertain. CDR3 size: 15 residues. The V and J ends lost 5 bases and 2 bases respectively, with 12 bases between them. CDR1 and CDR2 from the germline V gene are SGHTA and FQGNSA. This CDR3 reads CASSPVYSNTGELFF. In DNA form, the CDR3 reads TGTGCCAGCAGCCCTGTCTACTCCAACACCGGGGAGCTGTTTTTT.